Following are 2 T cell receptor beta chains from one sample sequenced in a study of blood T cell repertoires in COVID-19. The protocol was immunoSEQ multiplex PCR, while the TCRdb copy is restricted to in-frame clones and leaves out a portion. The sample records about 440,000 clones, 90% being singletons. The sequencing sample was made of PBMCs or T cells enriched from blood (not recorded which). These receptors were collected from a man aged 18 to 29 who had recovered from COVID-19.

The rearrangement uses TRBV2 and TRBJ2-7; TRBD1 might be the D (5 bases). The CDR3 covers 14 residues. Germline CDR1 and CDR2: SNHLY and FYNNEI. V was cut by 9 bases and J by 3 bases, with 18 bases left in between. The CDR3 DNA reads as TGTGCCAGTCAAGGGGCCGTGCTTTTCTACGAGCAGTACTTC. Its protein is CASQGAVLFYEQYF.

The rearrangement uses TRBV6-6 and TRBJ1-1, with 7 positions matching TRBD1. CDR1 and CDR2 from the germline V gene are MNHNY and SVGAGI (reference sequence). J gave up 3 bases and V 2 bases, and 9 bases lay outside the gene matches. This CDR3 region has 16 residues. The CDR3 bases are TGTGCCAGCAGTTACCCTCTACAGGGGTCGGACACTGAAGCTTTCTTT. Translated: CASSYPLQGSDTEAFF.